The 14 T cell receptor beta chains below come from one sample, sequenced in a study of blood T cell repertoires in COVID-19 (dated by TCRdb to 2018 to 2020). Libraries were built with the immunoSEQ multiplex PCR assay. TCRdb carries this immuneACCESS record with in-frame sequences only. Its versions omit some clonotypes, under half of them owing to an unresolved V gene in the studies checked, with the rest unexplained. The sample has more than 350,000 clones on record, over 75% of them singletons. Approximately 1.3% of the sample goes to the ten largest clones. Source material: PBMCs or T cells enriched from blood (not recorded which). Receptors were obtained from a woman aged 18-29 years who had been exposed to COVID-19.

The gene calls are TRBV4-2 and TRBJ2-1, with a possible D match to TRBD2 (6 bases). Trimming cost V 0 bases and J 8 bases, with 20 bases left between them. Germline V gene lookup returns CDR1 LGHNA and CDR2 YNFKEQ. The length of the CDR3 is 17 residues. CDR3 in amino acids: CASSQDLLDYSLDEQFF. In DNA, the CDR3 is TGTGCCAGCAGCCAAGATTTATTGGACTACTCCCTGGATGAGCAGTTCTTC.

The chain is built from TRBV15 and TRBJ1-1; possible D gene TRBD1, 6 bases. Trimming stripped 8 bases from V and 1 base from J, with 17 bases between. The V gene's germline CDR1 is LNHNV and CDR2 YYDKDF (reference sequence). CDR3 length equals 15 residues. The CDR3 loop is CATVKDPGENTEAFF. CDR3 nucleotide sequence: TGTGCCACCGTTAAAGACCCAGGGGAGAACACTGAAGCTTTCTTT.

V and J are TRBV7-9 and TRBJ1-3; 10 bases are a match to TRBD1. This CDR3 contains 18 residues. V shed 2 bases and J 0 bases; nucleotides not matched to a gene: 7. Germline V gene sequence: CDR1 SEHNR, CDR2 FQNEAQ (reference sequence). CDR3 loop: CASSLYAGQGFSGNTIYF. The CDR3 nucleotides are TGTGCCAGCAGCTTATACGCGGGACAGGGGTTCTCTGGAAACACCATATATTTT.

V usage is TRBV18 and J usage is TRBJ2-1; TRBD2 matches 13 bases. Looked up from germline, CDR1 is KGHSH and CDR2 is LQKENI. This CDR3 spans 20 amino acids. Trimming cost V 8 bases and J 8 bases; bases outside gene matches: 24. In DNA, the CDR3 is TGTGCCAGCGAGCGGGCGGTTGGGCAGAGACGGACTAGCGGGAGCTATGAGCAGTTCTTC. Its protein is CASERAVGQRRTSGSYEQFF.

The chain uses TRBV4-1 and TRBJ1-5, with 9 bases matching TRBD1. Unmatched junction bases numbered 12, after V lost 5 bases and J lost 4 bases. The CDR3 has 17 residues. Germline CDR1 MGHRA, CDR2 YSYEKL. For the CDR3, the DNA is TGCGCCAGCAGCGGCATGGGGGTGGGGACAGGGAATCAGCCCCAGCATTTT. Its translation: CASSGMGVGTGNQPQHF.

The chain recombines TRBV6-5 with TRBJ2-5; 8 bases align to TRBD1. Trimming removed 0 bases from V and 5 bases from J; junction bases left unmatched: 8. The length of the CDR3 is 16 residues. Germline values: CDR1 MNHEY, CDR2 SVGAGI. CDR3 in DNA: TGTGCCAGCAGTTACTCATACGGACAGGGCTTGGAGACCCAGTACTTC. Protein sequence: CASSYSYGQGLETQYF.

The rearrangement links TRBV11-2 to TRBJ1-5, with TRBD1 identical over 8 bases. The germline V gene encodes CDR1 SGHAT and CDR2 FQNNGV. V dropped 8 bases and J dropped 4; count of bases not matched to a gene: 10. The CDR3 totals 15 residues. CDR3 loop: CASAPGTGMNQPQHF. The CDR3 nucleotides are TGTGCCAGCGCTCCCGGGACAGGCATGAATCAGCCCCAGCATTTT.

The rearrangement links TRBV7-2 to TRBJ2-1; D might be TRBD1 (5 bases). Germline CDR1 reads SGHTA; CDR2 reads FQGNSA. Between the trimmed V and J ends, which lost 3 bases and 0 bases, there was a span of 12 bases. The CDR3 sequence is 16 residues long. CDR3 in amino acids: CASSFSRVSSYNEQFF. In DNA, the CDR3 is TGTGCCAGCAGCTTCTCCAGGGTGAGCTCCTACAATGAGCAGTTCTTC. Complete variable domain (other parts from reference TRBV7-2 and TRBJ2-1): GAGVSQSPSNKVTEKGKDVELRCDPISGHTALYWYRQSLGQGLEFLIYFQGNSAPDKSGLPSDRFSAERTGGSVSTLTIQRTQQEDSAVYLCASSFSRVSSYNEQFFGPGTRLTVL.

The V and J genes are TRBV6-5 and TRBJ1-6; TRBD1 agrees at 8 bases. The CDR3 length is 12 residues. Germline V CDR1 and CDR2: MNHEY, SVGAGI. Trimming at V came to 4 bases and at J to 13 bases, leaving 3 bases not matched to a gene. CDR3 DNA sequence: TGTGCCAGCAGTTCGACAGGGGAGCCCCTCCACTTT. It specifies CASSSTGEPLHF.

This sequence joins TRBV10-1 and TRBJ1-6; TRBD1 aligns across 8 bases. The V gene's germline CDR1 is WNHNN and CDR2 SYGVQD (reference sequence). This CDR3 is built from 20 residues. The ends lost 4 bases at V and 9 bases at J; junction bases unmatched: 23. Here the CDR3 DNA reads TGCGCCAGCAGTGGCGGACAGGGTCATTGCCTCCTCATCTGCTTTTCACCCCTCCACTTT. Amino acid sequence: CASSGGQGHCLLICFSPLHF.

The CDR3 nucleotides are TGTGCCAGCAGCATAACTAGGGTTGGGGGCTACACCTTC. This encodes CASSITRVGGYTF. The gene calls are TRBV5-8 and TRBJ1-2, with D hard to call. CDR3 length equals 13 residues. V was trimmed by 4 bases and J by 8 bases, leaving 15 bases between them. Germline V gene sequence: CDR1 SGHTS, CDR2 YDEGEE.

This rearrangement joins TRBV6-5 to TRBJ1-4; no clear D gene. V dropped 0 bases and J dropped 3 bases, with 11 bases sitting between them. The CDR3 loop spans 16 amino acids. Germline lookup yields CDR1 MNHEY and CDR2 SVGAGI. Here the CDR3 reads CASSYSVPVANEKLFF. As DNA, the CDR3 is TGTGCCAGCAGTTACTCGGTGCCAGTCGCTAATGAAAAACTGTTTTTT.

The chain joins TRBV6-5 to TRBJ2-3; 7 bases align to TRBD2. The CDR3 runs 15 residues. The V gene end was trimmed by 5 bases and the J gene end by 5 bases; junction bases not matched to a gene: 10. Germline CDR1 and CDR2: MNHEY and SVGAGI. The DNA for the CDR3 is TGTGCCAGCAGTATCCAGGGAGGGCCATTAGATACGCAGTATTTT. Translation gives CASSIQGGPLDTQYF.

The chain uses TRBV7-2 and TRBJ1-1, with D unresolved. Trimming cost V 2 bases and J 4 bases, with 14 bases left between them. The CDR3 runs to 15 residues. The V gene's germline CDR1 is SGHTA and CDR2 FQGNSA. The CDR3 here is CASSLTTGSGTEAFF. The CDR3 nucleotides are TGTGCCAGCAGCTTAACGACTGGTAGTGGCACTGAAGCTTTCTTT. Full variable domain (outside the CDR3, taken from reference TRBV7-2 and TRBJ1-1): GAGVSQSPSNKVTEKGKDVELRCDPISGHTALYWYRQSLGQGLEFLIYFQGNSAPDKSGLPSDRFSAERTGGSVSTLTIQRTQQEDSAVYLCASSLTTGSGTEAFFGQGTRLTVV.